This TCR beta chain was sequenced for a study of blood T cell repertoires in COVID-19. Study-wide context: The United States, Italy and Spain provided the acute and convalescent COVID-19 samples. PBMCs, B-cell-depleted T cells, or T cells provided the cDNA or gDNA that made up the material.

V was clipped by 4 bases and J by 2 bases; unmatched bases: 11. The CDR3 has 16 residues. Germline V gives CDR1 SGHRS, CDR2 YFSETQ. Under the authors' procedure: Amplification of reference gene primers provided the estimated nucleated cell counts. Clones were read by immunoSEQ multiplex PCR, and TCRdb kept only the in-frame ones, dropping some. V, J and clone size are taken as reported in that table, and D and trimming were inferred from the DNA itself. The table shows approximately 34,000 clones, with roughly 87% occurring only once. The V call is TRBV5-1, the J call TRBJ2-7; 8 bases are a match to TRBD1. The clonotype comes from a man in his fifties or sixties with active COVID-19. Sequencing was carried out using peripheral blood. CDR3 in amino acids: CASSPDAGGATYEQYF. The DNA of the CDR3 is TGCGCCAGCAGCCCGGATGCAGGGGGCGCGACCTACGAGCAGTACTTC.